The clone carrying this TCR beta chain was counted once. This entry is derived from a study of blood T cell repertoires in COVID-19. Unmatched junction bases numbered 4, after V lost 0 bases and J lost 4 bases. The germline CDR1 and CDR2 sequences are SGDLS and YYNGEE. The CDR3 is 16 residues long. As handled by the study authors: Nucleated cell number was recorded as an estimate derived from reference gene primer amplification. Clones were sequenced by immunoSEQ multiplex PCR, and TCRdb holds only the in-frame ones, with some missing. V and J calls and clone size come straight from that table; D and trimming were deduced from the DNA. The sample has tens of thousands of clones, roughly 85% seen once; the top ten hold 27%.

The chain employs TRBV9 and TRBJ2-5, with 12 bases matching TRBD2. This sequence originates from a man in his forties or fifties with active or convalescent COVID-19. The sample was peripheral blood. As DNA, the CDR3 is TGTGCCAGCAGCGTAGGACTAGCGGGGGTTAGAGAGACCCAGTACTTC. Its protein is CASSVGLAGVRETQYF.